Shown below are 26 T cell receptor beta chains from a single sample sequenced in a study of T cell repertoires in cytomegalovirus infection. TCRdb analysed the reads with MiXCR anew, one entry per CDR3 protein. The data contain hundreds of thousands of distinct CDR3 sequences, under 35% of them singletons. For these receptors, no antigen is known. The sample consisted of cultured PBMCs, taken from culture after CMV antigen stimulation. These receptors originate from a human donor in good health (CMV status not recorded). Some clones in this sample may be carry-over from other donors' samples.

The chain recombines TRBV12-3 or TRBV12-4 with TRBJ1-5; TRBD1 is a possible D gene (5 bases). CDR3 length: 14 residues. Trimming removed 6 bases at V and 7 bases at J, with 16 bases between. The CDR3 DNA follows: TGTGCCAGCAGCCCTCCGGGGGGAGGCCAGCCCCAGCATTTT. This encodes CASSPPGGGQPQHF.

The rearrangement joins TRBV18 to TRBJ2-3, with 8 bases fitting TRBD2. Germline lookup yields CDR1 KGHSH and CDR2 LQKENI. The trim removed 3 bases at V and 3 bases at J, leaving 8 bases unmatched. The CDR3 is made up of 16 amino acids. The CDR3 nucleotides are TGTGCCAGCTCACCGAGGACTAGCCAGGGTACAGATACGCAGTATTTT. Encoded protein: CASSPRTSQGTDTQYF.

This clonotype has a handful of counts. The rearrangement joins TRBV19 to TRBJ2-7, with 9 bases aligning to TRBD1. Trimming at V came to 2 bases and at J to 1 base, leaving 3 bases not matched to a gene. This CDR3 is 15 amino acids long. The germline CDR1 and CDR2 sequences are LNHDA and SQIVND (reference sequence). In nucleotides, the CDR3 is TGTGCCAGTAGTATAATGACAGGGGGTTCCTACGAGCAGTACTTC. Its protein product is CASSIMTGGSYEQYF. Full variable domain (rest looked up from reference TRBV19 and TRBJ2-7): DGGITQSPKYLFRKEGQNVTLSCEQNLNHDAMYWYRQDPGQGLRLIYYSQIVNDFQKGDIAEGYSVSREKKESFPLTVTSAQKNPTAFYLCASSIMTGGSYEQYFGPGTRLTVT.

CDR3 sequence (DNA): TGTGCCAGCAGTTACTCGGGGGGATCGGGGGGACGGTGGGACTATGGCTACACCTTC. This translates into CASSYSGGSGGRWDYGYTF. The rearrangement links TRBV6-5 to TRBJ1-2; the D gene is possibly TRBD1 (5 bases). With 0 bases removed from V and 3 bases from J, the gap between germline ends came to 23 bases. The germline CDR1 and CDR2 sequences are MNHEY and SVGAGI. The CDR3 spans 19 residues.

This clonotype was seen a few times. The chain recombines TRBV19 with TRBJ2-3, with TRBD2 matching over 8 bases. Germline V gene data show CDR1 as LNHDA and CDR2 as SQIVND (reference sequence). The CDR3 runs to 17 residues. Losses at the gene ends were 0 bases for V and 0 bases for J; bases not matched to a gene: 5. CDR3 DNA sequence: TGTGCCAGTAGTATAGATGGATCTAGCGGGAGCACAGATACGCAGTATTTT. Amino acid sequence: CASSIDGSSGSTDTQYF.

CDR3 protein: CASSHYAGRRYGYTF. CDR3 nucleotide sequence: TGCGCCAGCAGCCATTACGCAGGGAGACGCTATGGCTACACCTTC. The rearrangement links TRBV4-1 to TRBJ1-2, with TRBD1 as a possible D gene (5 bases). This CDR3 comprises 15 residues. The germline gives CDR1 MGHRA, CDR2 YSYEKL. V lost 3 bases, J lost 4 bases, and 15 bases lay in between.

The chain couples TRBV11-2 to TRBJ1-2; D remains unclear. The germline gives CDR1 SGHAT, CDR2 FQNNGV. The V gene lost 1 base and the J gene lost 13 bases, with 7 bases spanning the gap. The CDR3 totals 10 residues. CDR3 sequence reads: CASSLGSITF. The DNA for the CDR3 is TGTGCCAGCAGCTTAGGGTCTATCACCTTC.

The V and J genes are TRBV5-4 and TRBJ2-1; no clear D gene. From germline, CDR1 is SGHNT and CDR2 YYREEE (reference sequence). The CDR3 spans 14 residues. Deletions cut 4 bases from V and 5 bases from J, with 13 bases between. CDR3 in amino acids: CASSRVWDDNEQFF. The CDR3 DNA follows: TGTGCCAGCAGCAGGGTGTGGGATGACAATGAGCAGTTCTTC.

This clonotype was counted many times. V usage is TRBV12-3 or TRBV12-4 and J usage is TRBJ2-3, with TRBD2 matching over 14 bases. The V gene end was trimmed by 5 bases and the J gene end by 11 bases; junction bases not matched to a gene: 9. This CDR3 is 15 amino acids long. The CDR3 reads CASSATSGGALKQYF. The CDR3 DNA reads as TGTGCCAGCAGTGCGACTAGCGGGGGGGCCCTGAAGCAGTATTTT.

The chain employs TRBV7-6 and TRBJ1-1; D is ambiguous. V was cut by 0 bases and J by 7 bases, with 9 bases left in between. Germline V lookup: CDR1 SGHVS, CDR2 FNYEAQ. The CDR3 spans 13 residues. Here the CDR3 reads CASSLAGSDEAFF. The CDR3 region has the DNA TGTGCCAGCAGCTTAGCAGGGAGTGATGAAGCTTTCTTT.

The sample holds a few counts of this clonotype. V usage is TRBV5-6 and J usage is TRBJ2-2; D might be TRBD2 (5 bases). Germline CDR1 is SGHDT and CDR2 is YYEEEE. Trimming shortened V by 4 bases and J by 4 bases, and 17 bases separated the two germline ends. The CDR3 has 16 residues. As DNA, the CDR3 is TGTGCCAGCAGCCCCTGGGAGAGGCAGAGCACCGGGGAGCTGTTTTTT. It translates to CASSPWERQSTGELFF.

This clonotype was counted between two and nine times. The genes are TRBV7-8 and TRBJ1-5; 8 bases align to TRBD1. V gave up 3 bases and J gave up 4 bases; unmatched junction bases: 8. The CDR3 totals 16 residues. Germline CDR1 and CDR2: SGHVS and FQNEAQ. DNA for the CDR3: TGTGCCAGCAGCTTTGCCCCGACAGGGGTTAATCAGCCCCAGCATTTT. It is translated as CASSFAPTGVNQPQHF.

This clonotype showed up just a few times. The rearrangement uses TRBV12-3 or TRBV12-4 and TRBJ2-3, with 10 bases aligning to TRBD2. The ends lost 5 bases at V and 6 bases at J; junction bases unmatched: 5. CDR3 length: 14 residues. CDR3 residues: CASSSGRARDTQYF. CDR3 DNA sequence: TGTGCCAGCAGTAGCGGGAGGGCCAGGGATACGCAGTATTTT.

The V gene is TRBV18, the J gene TRBJ2-1; TRBD1 agrees at 7 bases. The ends lost 1 base at V and 3 bases at J; junction bases unmatched: 0. The CDR3 has 14 residues. CDR1 and CDR2 (germline): KGHSH, LQKENI. The CDR3 protein is CASSPRDSYNEQFF. The CDR3 DNA reads as TGTGCCAGCTCACCACGGGACAGCTACAATGAGCAGTTCTTC.

This clonotype appeared a few times. The chain links TRBV5-6 to TRBJ1-5; the D gene is possibly TRBD1 (6 bases). The CDR3 spans 14 residues. The V gene lost 0 bases and the J gene lost 7 bases, with 11 bases spanning the gap. Per germline, CDR1 SGHDT and CDR2 YYEEEE. The CDR3 DNA sequence: TGTGCCAGCAGCTTGGCTTCAGGGGCACAGCCCCAGCATTTT. Translating it yields CASSLASGAQPQHF.

This clonotype has only a few counts. The chain joins TRBV5-1 to TRBJ2-5; D gene uncertain. Trimming shortened V by 0 bases and J by 0 bases, and 9 bases separated the two germline ends. The germline V gene has CDR1 SGHRS and CDR2 YFSETQ. The CDR3 has 15 amino acids. The DNA of the CDR3 is TGCGCCAGCAGCTTGGAGGCAGGTTACCAAGAGACCCAGTACTTC. This codes for CASSLEAGYQETQYF.

J is TRBJ1-3 and V is TRBV11-2; TRBD1 is a possible D gene (5 bases). The ends were cut back, 4 bases at V and 4 bases at J, with 17 bases in the middle. This CDR3 has 16 residues. Germline values: CDR1 SGHAT, CDR2 FQNNGV. CDR3 loop: CASSSTLRVGGNTIYF. CDR3 bases: TGTGCCAGCAGCTCGACCCTCAGGGTTGGAGGAAACACCATATATTTT. The full variable domain, rest sourced from reference TRBV11-2 and TRBJ1-3, is EAGVAQSPRYKIIEKRQSVAFWCNPISGHATLYWYQQILGQGPKLLIQFQNNGVVDDSQLPKDRFSAERLKGVDSTLKIQPAKLEDSAVYLCASSSTLRVGGNTIYFGEGSWLTVV.

This chain connects TRBV7-3 to TRBJ2-1; 7 bases align to TRBD2. In germline, CDR1 is SGHTA, CDR2 FQGTGA. The CDR3 has 13 amino acids. V was clipped by 5 bases and J by 7 bases; unmatched bases: 5. The CDR3 sequence is CASSPSAGNEQFF. CDR3 in DNA: TGTGCCAGCAGCCCCTCAGCGGGAAATGAGCAGTTCTTC.

This chain joins TRBV12-3 or TRBV12-4 and TRBJ1-5; maybe TRBD1 (5 bases). Trimming took off 8 bases at V and 3 bases at J, with 14 bases between the two ends. This CDR3 region has 14 residues. The CDR3 reads CASWGGGINQPQHF. CDR3 DNA sequence: TGTGCCAGCTGGGGTGGGGGGATCAATCAGCCCCAGCATTTT.

The CDR3 DNA reads as TGCAGTGCCCCGACTGCCTATAATTCACCCCTCCACTTT. It translates to CSAPTAYNSPLHF. V gene TRBV20-1 combines with J gene TRBJ1-6; the D is unclear. The CDR3 spans 13 residues. Germline V gives CDR1 DFQATT, CDR2 SNEGSKA (reference sequence). Trimming shortened V by 6 bases and J by 2 bases, and 8 bases separated the two germline ends.

V gene TRBV5-1 combines with J gene TRBJ2-3; tentatively, D is TRBD1 or TRBD2 (5 bases each). The germline V gene encodes CDR1 SGHRS and CDR2 YFSETQ. The CDR3 is 18 residues long. V was shortened by 4 bases and J by 6 bases, with 27 bases between the two germline ends. The CDR3 DNA reads as TGCGCCAGCAGCCTCCCTCTAGTAGCGACGGGACGTCGGGATACGCAGTATTTT. This translates into CASSLPLVATGRRDTQYF. The full variable domain, completed using reference TRBV5-1 and TRBJ2-3, is KAGVTQTPRYLIKTRGQQVTLSCSPISGHRSVSWYQQTPGQGLQFLFEYFSETQRNKGNFPGRFSGRQFSNSRSEMNVSTLELGDSALYLCASSLPLVATGRRDTQYFGPGTRLTVL.

In its sample, this clonotype was seen many times. The V and J genes are TRBV9 and TRBJ2-1; 10 bases match TRBD2. The CDR3 spans 15 residues. Losses at the gene ends were 4 bases for V and 5 bases for J; bases not matched to a gene: 6. CDR1 is SGDLS and CDR2 is YYNGEE in the germline V gene. CDR3 coding DNA: TGTGCCAGCAGCCCCCTAGCGGGAGACAACAATGAGCAGTTCTTC. Its protein product is CASSPLAGDNNEQFF. The full variable domain, completed using reference TRBV9 and TRBJ2-1, is DSGVTQTPKHLITATGQRVTLRCSPRSGDLSVYWYQQSLDQGLQFLIQYYNGEERAKGNILERFSAQQFPDLHSELNLSSLELGDSALYFCASSPLAGDNNEQFFGPGTRLTVL.

The chain is built from TRBV6-1 and TRBJ1-2; TRBD1 matches at 10 bases. The CDR3 consists of 15 residues. In germline, CDR1 is MNHNS, CDR2 SASEGT. The V gene end was trimmed by 6 bases and the J gene end by 8 bases; junction bases not matched to a gene: 12. The CDR3, as DNA: TGTGCCAGCAGGGACAGGGGGAAAGCGAGAGACGGCTACACCTTC. The encoded protein is CASRDRGKARDGYTF.

This chain uses TRBV7-9 with TRBJ2-1; unclear D gene. V was shortened by 4 bases and J by 7 bases, with 8 bases between the two germline ends. Germline CDR1 reads SEHNR; CDR2 reads FQNEAQ (reference sequence). The length of the CDR3 is 12 residues. CDR3: CASSYSWNEQFF. In nucleotides, the CDR3 is TGTGCCAGCAGCTACAGTTGGAATGAGCAGTTCTTC.

V usage is TRBV7-9 and J usage is TRBJ2-5; D gene ambiguous. Deletions cut 6 bases from V and 5 bases from J, with 10 bases between. The germline gives CDR1 SEHNR, CDR2 FQNEAQ (reference sequence). The CDR3 covers 12 residues. CDR3 bases: TGTGCCAGCAGTTCTCAGGTGGAGACCCAGTACTTC. It specifies CASSSQVETQYF.

This clonotype was recorded once. The chain carries TRBV9 and TRBJ2-1; 9 bases map to TRBD2. After removal of 4 bases from V and 5 bases from J, the junction contained 10 bases not matched to a gene. This CDR3 has 16 residues. Germline values: CDR1 SGDLS, CDR2 YYNGEE. The CDR3 spells CASSTTGTSSNNEQFF. CDR3 in DNA: TGTGCCAGCAGCACAACCGGGACTAGCAGCAACAATGAGCAGTTCTTC.